The clone carrying this TCR beta chain came up a few times. Its target is unknown. The CDR3 is 16 amino acids. After removal of 4 bases from V and 8 bases from J, the junction contained 16 bases not matched to a gene. CDR1 and CDR2 from the germline V gene are DFQATT and SNEGSKA (reference sequence). Included in the TCR beta cDNA libraries were unique molecular identifiers. TCRdb re-derived calls from the PCR reads in MiXCR, one entry per CDR3 protein. The sample contains 700,000 to 800,000 distinct CDR3 sequences, roughly 27% of which appear only once. The record originates from a study of post-analysis software for immune sequencing data. Study findings and constraints: In patients, TRBV5-6, TRBV5-1 and TRBV20-1 belonged to five TRBV segments found more frequently than in controls. Compared with controls, patients showed significantly lower normalized Chao1 diversity.

The rearrangement uses TRBV20-1 and TRBJ2-1; 8 bases align to TRBD2. Material for sequencing was blood. This sequence was found in a girl between 5 and 17 years old with multiple sclerosis. The CDR3: CSAKKSSGSAGDEQFF. CDR3 sequence (DNA): TGCAGTGCTAAAAAATCCAGCGGGAGCGCCGGGGATGAGCAGTTCTTC.